Reported below is one T cell receptor (beta chain). The V segment lost 5 bases and the J segment 9 bases; nucleotides outside the gene matches: 10. The CDR3 consists of 14 residues. Per the germline V gene, CDR1 is SGHTA and CDR2 is FQGNSA. The data originate from a study of long-term antiretroviral therapy in people with HIV. Running of the v3.0 immunoSEQ assay took place at survey level. The protocol was immunoSEQ multiplex PCR, while the TCRdb copy is restricted to in-frame clones and leaves out a portion. This sample has approximately 16,000 clones, with around four fifths found just once. The specimen comprised unsorted PBMCs, sampled 2.1 years after starting antiretroviral therapy. V usage is TRBV7-2 and J usage is TRBJ2-7; 10 positions match TRBD1. This TCR was recovered from a man in his forties or fifties with HIV. CDR3 sequence (DNA): TGTGCCAGCAGCCCGAGACAGGGGGCGAGTTGGCAGTACTTC. Amino acids: CASSPRQGASWQYF. Complete variable domain (other parts from reference TRBV7-2 and TRBJ2-7): GAGVSQSPSNKVTEKGKDVELRCDPISGHTALYWYRQSLGQGLEFLIYFQGNSAPDKSGLPSDRFSAERTGGSVSTLTIQRTQQEDSAVYLCASSPRQGASWQYFGPGTRLTVT.